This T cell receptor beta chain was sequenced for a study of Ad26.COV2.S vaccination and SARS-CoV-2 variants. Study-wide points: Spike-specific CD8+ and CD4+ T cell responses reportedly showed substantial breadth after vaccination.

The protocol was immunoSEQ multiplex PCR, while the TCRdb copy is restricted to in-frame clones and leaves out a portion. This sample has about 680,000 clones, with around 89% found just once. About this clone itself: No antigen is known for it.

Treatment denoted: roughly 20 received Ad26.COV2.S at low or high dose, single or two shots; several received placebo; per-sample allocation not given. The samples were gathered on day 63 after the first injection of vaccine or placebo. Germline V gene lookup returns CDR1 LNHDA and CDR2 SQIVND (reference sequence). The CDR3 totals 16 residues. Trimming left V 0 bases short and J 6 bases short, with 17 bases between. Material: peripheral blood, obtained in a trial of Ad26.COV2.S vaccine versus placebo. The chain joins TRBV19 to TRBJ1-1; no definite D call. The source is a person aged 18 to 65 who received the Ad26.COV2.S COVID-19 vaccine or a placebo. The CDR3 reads CASSIDPVASGAEAFF. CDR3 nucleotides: TGTGCCAGTAGTATAGATCCTGTAGCCTCGGGCGCTGAAGCTTTCTTT.